What follows are 27 T cell receptor beta chains derived from one specimen sequenced in a study of blood T cell repertoires in COVID-19. Assay: immunoSEQ multiplex PCR; the TCRdb copy retains only in-frame clones and omits some. The sample records tens of thousands of clones, around four fifths being singletons. What was sequenced was peripheral blood. These TCRs come from a woman aged 80 or older with acute or convalescent COVID-19.

The chain carries TRBV2 and TRBJ2-1; 10 nucleotides align to TRBD2. The germline CDR1 and CDR2 sequences are SNHLY and FYNNEI. V lost 1 base and J lost 3; bases outside the gene matches: 9. CDR3 length: 18 amino acids. The CDR3 nucleotides are TGTGCCAGCAGTGAAGACGCCGGTAGCGGGAGGTTCTACAATGAGCAGTTCTTC. Protein product: CASSEDAGSGRFYNEQFF.

The chain combines TRBV15 with TRBJ2-7, with D tentatively TRBD2 (5 bases). V lost 4 bases and J lost 3, with 7 bases in between. The CDR3 extends over 12 amino acids. CDR1 and CDR2 (germline): LNHNV, YYDKDF (reference sequence). CDR3 nucleotide sequence: TGTGCCACCAGCACCCGGGACTACGAGCAGTACTTC. It is translated as CATSTRDYEQYF. The variable domain in full, completed from reference TRBV15 and TRBJ2-7, reads DAMVIQNPRYQVTQFGKPVTLSCSQTLNHNVMYWYQQKSSQAPKLLFHYYDKDFNNEADTPDNFQSRRPNTSFCFLDIRSPGLGDTAMYLCATSTRDYEQYFGPGTRLTVT.

This clone was seen only a few times. The CDR3 sequence: CASSYGTPRADTQYF. Written as DNA, the CDR3 is TGTGCCAGCAGTTACGGGACTCCGAGAGCAGATACGCAGTATTTT. V and J are TRBV6-2 or TRBV6-3 and TRBJ2-3; weak D call: TRBD2 (6 bases). The V gene's germline CDR1 is MNHEY and CDR2 SVGEGT. Trimming shortened V by 2 bases and J by 4 bases, and 13 bases separated the two germline ends. The CDR3 extends over 15 amino acids.

The V gene is TRBV30, the J gene TRBJ1-3; 10 nucleotides align to TRBD1. CDR1 and CDR2 (germline): GTSNPN, SVGIG (reference sequence). This CDR3 has 16 amino acids. The J segment lost 2 bases and the V segment lost 0 bases, leaving 4 bases of the junction unmatched. The CDR3 DNA follows: TGTGCCTGGAGTGTCCCGGGGACAGGGGCTGGAAACACCATATATTTT. Its protein is CAWSVPGTGAGNTIYF.

The chain uses TRBV10-1 and TRBJ2-7, with 9 bases fitting TRBD1. The CDR3 spans 15 residues. Germline-derived CDR1 and CDR2 are WNHNN and SYGVQD (reference sequence). After removal of 3 bases from V and 2 bases from J, the junction contained 5 bases not matched to a gene. The CDR3 bases are TGCGCCAGCAGTGATCTACGACAGGGGGCCTACGAGCAGTACTTC. This sequence encodes CASSDLRQGAYEQYF.

This clone was observed once. This chain joins TRBV11-2 and TRBJ1-1; D remains ambiguous. The CDR3 extends over 15 amino acids. V was pared by 2 bases and J by 5 bases, with 15 bases between. Germline V lookup: CDR1 SGHAT, CDR2 FQNNGV. DNA for the CDR3: TGTGCCAGCAGCTTAAGATTCGGGATCGGAACTGAAGCTTTCTTT. Translating gives CASSLRFGIGTEAFF.

This rearrangement joins TRBV6-5 to TRBJ2-7; 11 nucleotides match TRBD1. V was pared by 6 bases and J by 6 bases, with 7 bases of the junction left unmatched. The CDR3 spans 14 residues. The germline V gene has CDR1 MNHEY and CDR2 SVGAGI. This chain's CDR3 is CASSWRDRGVEQYF. The CDR3, as DNA: TGTGCCAGCAGCTGGCGGGACAGGGGGGTCGAGCAGTACTTC.

This chain joins TRBV11-2 and TRBJ2-2; 7 bases line up with TRBD1. The CDR3 loop spans 15 amino acids. CDR1 SGHAT and CDR2 FQNNGV come from the germline V gene. The V gene end was trimmed by 5 bases and the J gene end by 5 bases; junction bases not matched to a gene: 8. CDR3 sequence reads: CASSTGQWGTGELFF. The CDR3 region has the DNA TGTGCCAGCAGCACGGGACAGTGGGGTACCGGGGAGCTGTTTTTT.

The count of this clone is one. In DNA, the CDR3 is TGTGCCATCAGTGACCCCGGACAGGGTGGCTATGGCTACACCTTC. Translated: CAISDPGQGGYGYTF. The chain couples TRBV10-3 to TRBJ1-2; 8 positions agree with TRBD1. This CDR3 contains 15 residues. Germline values: CDR1 ENHRY, CDR2 SYGVKD. V trimming: 3 bases; J trimming: 4 bases; junction bases outside the gene matches: 7.

This chain links TRBV4-1 with TRBJ2-2; 7 nucleotides line up with TRBD1. V lost 1 base and J lost 6; bases outside the gene matches: 5. This CDR3 has 15 residues. Germline V lookup: CDR1 MGHRA, CDR2 YSYEKL. DNA for the CDR3: TGCGCCAGCAGCCAAGGGAGGCAGGGGGCCGGGGAGCTGTTTTTT. Translating it yields CASSQGRQGAGELFF.

V and J are TRBV5-4 and TRBJ1-1; a possible D gene is TRBD1 (6 bases). V was trimmed by 4 bases and J by 2 bases, leaving 15 bases between them. CDR1 and CDR2 from the germline V gene are SGHNT and YYREEE (reference sequence). The CDR3 consists of 15 residues. The CDR3 nucleotides are TGTGCCAGCAGCACGAGCAGGGGCTCAAACACTGAAGCTTTCTTT. Its protein is CASSTSRGSNTEAFF.

The rearrangement joins TRBV5-8 to TRBJ1-5, with 7 bases aligning to TRBD1. V trimming: 3 bases; J trimming: 3 bases; junction bases outside the gene matches: 12. Germline CDR1 is SGHTS and CDR2 is YDEGEE. The CDR3 spans 17 residues. In DNA form, the CDR3 reads TGTGCCAGCAGCTCCCCGGCCGGGACAGATAACAATCAGCCCCAGCATTTT. This sequence encodes CASSSPAGTDNNQPQHF.

J is TRBJ2-5 and V is TRBV5-1; 8 bases map to TRBD2. This CDR3 contains 15 residues. V was pared by 1 base and J by 2 bases, with 4 bases of the junction left unmatched. Germline V gives CDR1 SGHRS, CDR2 YFSETQ. CDR3 DNA sequence: TGCGCCAGCAGCTTGACTAGCGGAATTCAAGAGACCCAGTACTTC. Its protein product is CASSLTSGIQETQYF. The whole variable domain, remainder taken from reference TRBV5-1 and TRBJ2-5, is KAGVTQTPRYLIKTRGQQVTLSCSPISGHRSVSWYQQTPGQGLQFLFEYFSETQRNKGNFPGRFSGRQFSNSRSEMNVSTLELGDSALYLCASSLTSGIQETQYFGPGTRLLVL.

The chain is built from TRBV12-3 or TRBV12-4 and TRBJ1-2, with D tentatively TRBD1 (6 bases). V shed 3 bases and J shed 8 bases, with 13 bases lying between them. The CDR3 has 13 residues. The CDR3 is CASSLQGTEGYTF. The CDR3 nucleotides read TGTGCCAGCAGTTTGCAGGGGACGGAAGGCTACACCTTC.

This clone has only a few counts. The chain links TRBV5-8 to TRBJ1-3, with a tentative D call TRBD1 (6 bases). The CDR3 sequence is 14 residues long. Germline values: CDR1 SGHTS, CDR2 YDEGEE. V was trimmed by 2 bases and J by 4 bases, leaving 10 bases between them. The chain's CDR3 is CASSFRQVGNTIYF. CDR3 sequence (DNA): TGTGCCAGCAGCTTCAGACAGGTAGGAAACACCATATATTTT.

By sample fraction, this clone is medium-sized. J is TRBJ2-7 and V is TRBV6-1, with TRBD2 matching 8 bases. J gave up 3 bases and V 2 bases, and 3 bases lay outside the gene matches. CDR1 is MNHNS and CDR2 is SASEGT in the germline V gene. This CDR3 region has 14 residues. The CDR3 DNA reads as TGTGCCAGCAGTGAACGCGGGGGGTACTACGAGCAGTACTTC. Its protein product is CASSERGGYYEQYF.

The chain employs TRBV24-1 and TRBJ2-2; tentative D call: TRBD1 (6 bases). There are 14 residues in the CDR3. Germline V lookup: CDR1 KGHDR, CDR2 SFDVKD. V was pared by 4 bases and J by 7 bases, with 12 bases between. The CDR3: CATSENRAVGELFF. DNA of the CDR3: TGTGCCACCAGTGAAAACAGGGCGGTCGGGGAGCTGTTTTTT.

The chain couples TRBV10-3 to TRBJ2-1; 12 positions match TRBD2. The V gene's germline CDR1 is ENHRY and CDR2 SYGVKD. Trimming removed 4 bases from V and 6 bases from J; junction bases left unmatched: 1. The CDR3 runs to 14 residues. CDR3 DNA sequence: TGTGCCATCAGTGTGACTAGCGGGAGCAATGAGCAGTTCTTC. Its translation: CAISVTSGSNEQFF.

The CDR3 DNA reads TGTGCCACAGAGGGACTACGCACAGATACGCAGTATTTT. Translated, it gives CATEGLRTDTQYF. The V gene is TRBV24-1, the J gene TRBJ2-3; TRBD2 aligns across 7 bases. The length of the CDR3 is 13 residues. Germline lookup yields CDR1 KGHDR and CDR2 SFDVKD. Trimming cost V 10 bases and J 1 base; bases outside gene matches: 4.

The chain joins TRBV19 to TRBJ1-1; D is perhaps TRBD1 (5 bases). V was cut by 4 bases and J by 0 bases, with 9 bases left in between. Germline loops: CDR1 LNHDA, CDR2 SQIVND (reference sequence). This CDR3 is 14 amino acids long. CDR3 in amino acids: CASSKAGMNTEAFF. CDR3 sequence (DNA): TGTGCCAGTAGTAAAGCAGGGATGAACACTGAAGCTTTCTTT. The whole variable domain, filled in from reference TRBV19 and TRBJ1-1, reads DGGITQSPKYLFRKEGQNVTLSCEQNLNHDAMYWYRQDPGQGLRLIYYSQIVNDFQKGDIAEGYSVSREKKESFPLTVTSAQKNPTAFYLCASSKAGMNTEAFFGQGTRLTVV.

The chain links TRBV12-3 or TRBV12-4 to TRBJ2-7; 10 bases line up with TRBD1. V was pared by 5 bases and J by 6 bases, with 4 bases of the junction left unmatched. CDR3 length: 13 amino acids. The CDR3 DNA is TGTGCCAGCAGTCCCGGACAGGGGGGCGAGCAGTACTTC. This sequence encodes CASSPGQGGEQYF.

V is TRBV2 and J is TRBJ2-3, with 8 nucleotides matching TRBD1. This CDR3 comprises 16 residues. V shed 4 bases, J shed 2 bases, and the junction held 8 bases outside the gene matches. The germline CDR1 and CDR2 sequences are SNHLY and FYNNEI. The CDR3 loop reads CASSVPGGRTTDTQYF. The CDR3, as DNA: TGTGCCAGCAGTGTTCCAGGGGGCCGAACCACAGATACGCAGTATTTT. The full variable domain, in which reference TRBV2 and TRBJ2-3 provide the parts outside the CDR3, is EPEVTQTPSHQVTQMGQEVILRCVPISNHLYFYWYRQILGQKVEFLVSFYNNEISEKSEIFDDQFSVERPDGSNFTLKIRSTKLEDSAMYFCASSVPGGRTTDTQYFGPGTRLTVL.

This chain joins TRBV5-8 and TRBJ1-5; D is undetermined. The length of the CDR3 is 17 residues. The germline V and J ends were trimmed by 4 bases and 2 bases, with 19 bases remaining between them. The germline V gene has CDR1 SGHTS and CDR2 YDEGEE. CDR3 protein: CASSPDSGKRGNQPQHF. In nucleotides, the CDR3 is TGTGCCAGCAGCCCCGATTCGGGGAAACGCGGCAATCAGCCCCAGCATTTT.

The genes are TRBV18 and TRBJ1-1; 7 bases agree with TRBD1. The germline V gene encodes CDR1 KGHSH and CDR2 LQKENI. This CDR3 spans 14 amino acids. Trimming removed 8 bases from V and 1 base from J; junction bases left unmatched: 7. For the CDR3, the DNA is TGTGCCAGCCCCGCGACAGGGTCGAACACTGAAGCTTTCTTT. It codes for CASPATGSNTEAFF.

V usage is TRBV7-6 and J usage is TRBJ1-1, with a weak D call TRBD1 (6 bases). The CDR3 covers 16 residues. The germline V and J ends were trimmed by 1 base and 0 bases, with 12 bases remaining between them. CDR1 is SGHVS, CDR2 FNYEAQ, per germline. The DNA of the CDR3 is TGTGCCAGCAGCTTAGGAGGAGGACAGATGAACACTGAAGCTTTCTTT. Translated: CASSLGGGQMNTEAFF.

V usage is TRBV30 and J usage is TRBJ1-6, with D perhaps matching TRBD1 (5 bases). Germline lookup yields CDR1 GTSNPN and CDR2 SVGIG (reference sequence). The CDR3 contains 14 residues. Trimming removed 3 bases from V and 3 bases from J, with 9 bases in between. In nucleotides, the CDR3 is TGTGCCTGGAGACCGACAGACTATAATTCACCCCTCCACTTT. Protein: CAWRPTDYNSPLHF.

The table lists this clone with a few counts. J is TRBJ2-1 and V is TRBV11-2; 9 bases map to TRBD2. Germline values: CDR1 SGHAT, CDR2 FQNNGV. CDR3 length equals 14 residues. The V segment lost 4 bases and the J segment 9 bases; nucleotides outside the gene matches: 7. CDR3 DNA: TGTGCCAGCAGCTCAGCGGGAGGATTAACTGAGCAGTTCTTC. Its translation is CASSSAGGLTEQFF.